This TCR beta chain came from a study of T-cell memory formation after mild COVID-19 (dated by TCRdb to the early 2020s). Turning to the overall study: TCR sequence clusters from the two donors were largely donor specific. The cohort was made up of two young adult volunteers, one female and one male, who were previously healthy. Longitudinal TCRalpha and TCRbeta repertoire sequencing tracked T-cell clones expanding and contracting after mild COVID-19 in two donors.

PBMCs were isolated by Ficoll-Paque density gradient centrifugation. This clonotype was found many times. Its antigen remains unidentified. The record has no base qualities; no much larger clone is one base away. The sample was run on an Illumina NovaSeq 6000. TCRalpha and TCRbeta cDNA libraries were constructed by 5'RACE with constant-segment primers, with sample barcodes and unique molecular identifiers being introduced. Trizol reagent was used to extract RNA from every sample. Library amplification was performed in two PCR steps, and a second sample barcode and Illumina TruSeq adapters were introduced in the second step. Sequencing of libraries was performed on an Illumina NovaSeq with 2 x 150 bp paired-end reads. As for the original processing: The reads were demultiplexed and collapsed into UMI-guided consensus sequences using migec v1.2.7. Using mixcr v2.1.11, UMI consensuses were aligned to TRA and TRB V and J templates and then assembled into clonotypes. A clonotype was counted as expanded or contracted only when both edgeR and NoisET called the clonotype significant, with the noise models trained on biological replicates. edgeR calls used a false discovery rate-adjusted p below 0.01 and a log2 fold-change threshold of 1. As an exploratory analysis of dynamics, max-normalized trajectories of the 1000 most abundant clonotypes were examined with PCA combined with hierarchical clustering. Each responding clone was given a CD4 or CD8 phenotype based on the CD4+ and CD8+ repertoires, which had been sequenced separately. Starting from the raw public reads, TCRdb applied fastp trimming at Q25, assembled clones with MiXCR and retained in-frame beta chains. Each entry merges the rows of one CDR3 protein and shows their most common DNA and genes. It is TCRdb's table, rather than the study itself, that gives the V and J calls and clone size. Within this sample are about 310,000 distinct CDR3 sequences, with approximately 16% of them counted one time only. 22% of the sample belongs to the ten largest clones.

Results the study describes overall, beyond this receptor: SARS-CoV-2 specificity was not confirmed for the second-wave clones peaking on day 37. Only a couple of mild cases were covered in the study, and larger cohorts including severe cases with pre-infection samples were considered necessary. Some responding clones were detected in pre-infection memory, suggesting pre-existing cross-reactive memory T cells joined the SARS-CoV-2 response. Clones contracting from day 15 to 85 had balanced CD4/CD8 phenotypes, while a second wave expanding from day 15 to 37 was biased towards CD4+. Contracting CD4+ clones turned up mainly in the CM and EM memory subsets, whereas EMRA was where CD8+ clones were enriched.

V is pared back by 4 bases and J by 2 bases, with 11 bases lying between the germline termini. The germline V gene yields SGHRS for CDR1 and YFSETQ for CDR2. Including cysteine and phenylalanine, the CDR3 has 14 amino acids. The entry retains the CDR3 DNA only, 42 bases that are in frame from base 1. The sequenced sample consisted of PBMCs or a T cell subset sorted from them (not recorded which). In this chain, TRBV5-1 is recombined with TRBJ2-3, and the D gene may be TRBD1, 6 bases matching. The sequence was obtained from a man between 18 and 35 years old who had mild COVID-19 (a few samples of this study predate the infection). The sample titles of this study are shuffled in the database, so cell type and time point are left out; the donor was told from shared clones. The CDR3 protein: CASSRTDLTDTQYF. Read as DNA, the sequence is TGCGCCAGCAGCCGGACAGACCTCACAGATACGCAGTATTTT.